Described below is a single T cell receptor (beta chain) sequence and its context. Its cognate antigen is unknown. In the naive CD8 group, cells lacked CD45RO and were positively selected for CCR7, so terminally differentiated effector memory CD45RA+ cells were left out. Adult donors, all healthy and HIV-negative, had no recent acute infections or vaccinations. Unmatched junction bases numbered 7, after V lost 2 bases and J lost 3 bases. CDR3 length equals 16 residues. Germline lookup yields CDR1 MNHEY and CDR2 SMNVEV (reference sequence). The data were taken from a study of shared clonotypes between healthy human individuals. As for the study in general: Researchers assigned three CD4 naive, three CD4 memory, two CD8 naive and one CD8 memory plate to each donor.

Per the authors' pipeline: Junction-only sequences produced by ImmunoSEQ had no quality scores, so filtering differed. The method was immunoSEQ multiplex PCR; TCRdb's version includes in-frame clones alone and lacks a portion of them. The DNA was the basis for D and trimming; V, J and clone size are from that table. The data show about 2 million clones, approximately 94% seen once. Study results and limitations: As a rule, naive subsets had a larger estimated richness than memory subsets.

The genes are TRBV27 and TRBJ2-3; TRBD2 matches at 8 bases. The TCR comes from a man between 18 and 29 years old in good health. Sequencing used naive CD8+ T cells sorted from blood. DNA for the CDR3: TGTGCCAGCAGTTTAGTTATGGCGGGAGGAACAGATACGCAGTATTTT. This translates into CASSLVMAGGTDTQYF.